This T cell receptor beta chain is from a study of Ad26.COV2.S vaccination and SARS-CoV-2 variants. Whole-study context: Each vaccinee took Ad26.COV2.S intramuscularly, once or twice 56 days apart.

On this clone itself: Its antigen is unknown.

Treatment indicated: 15 to 20 received Ad26.COV2.S at low or high dose, single or two shots; roughly five received placebo; per-sample allocation not given. Samples were taken on day 63 after the first vaccine or placebo injection. Ad26.COV2.S expressed prefusion-stabilized spike from the original Wuhan strain. Germline CDR1 reads SGHVS; CDR2 reads FQNEAQ. The J segment lost 0 bases and the V segment lost 5 bases, leaving 5 bases of the junction unmatched. The CDR3 is 15 amino acids. The protocol was immunoSEQ multiplex PCR, while the TCRdb copy is restricted to in-frame clones and leaves out a portion. The sample shows more than 300,000 clones, 86% of them seen only once. General observations from the study: Marked by substantial breadth, spike-specific CD8+ and CD4+ T cell responses were reportedly seen after vaccination.

Sequences were derived from peripheral blood, sampled in a trial of Ad26.COV2.S vaccine versus placebo. The rearrangement joins TRBV7-8 to TRBJ2-7, with 9 nucleotides matching TRBD2. The TCR comes from a person aged 18-60 years who received the Ad26.COV2.S COVID-19 vaccine or a placebo. CDR3 DNA sequence: TGTGCCAGCAGCCAAACGCGGGGGGGCTCCTACGAGCAGTACTTC. It is translated as CASSQTRGGSYEQYF.